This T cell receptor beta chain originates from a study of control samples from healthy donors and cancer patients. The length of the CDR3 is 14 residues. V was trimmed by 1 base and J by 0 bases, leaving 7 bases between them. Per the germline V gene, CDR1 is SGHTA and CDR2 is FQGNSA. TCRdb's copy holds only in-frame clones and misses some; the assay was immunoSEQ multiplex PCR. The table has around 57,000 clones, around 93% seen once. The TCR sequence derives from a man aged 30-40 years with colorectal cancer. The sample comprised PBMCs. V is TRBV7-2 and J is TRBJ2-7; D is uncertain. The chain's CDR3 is CASSLVGGSYEQYF. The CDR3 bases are TGTGCCAGCAGCTTAGTGGGCGGCTCCTACGAGCAGTACTTC. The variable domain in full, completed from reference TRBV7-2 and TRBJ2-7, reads GAGVSQSPSNKVTEKGKDVELRCDPISGHTALYWYRQSLGQGLEFLIYFQGNSAPDKSGLPSDRFSAERTGGSVSTLTIQRTQQEDSAVYLCASSLVGGSYEQYFGPGTRLTVT.